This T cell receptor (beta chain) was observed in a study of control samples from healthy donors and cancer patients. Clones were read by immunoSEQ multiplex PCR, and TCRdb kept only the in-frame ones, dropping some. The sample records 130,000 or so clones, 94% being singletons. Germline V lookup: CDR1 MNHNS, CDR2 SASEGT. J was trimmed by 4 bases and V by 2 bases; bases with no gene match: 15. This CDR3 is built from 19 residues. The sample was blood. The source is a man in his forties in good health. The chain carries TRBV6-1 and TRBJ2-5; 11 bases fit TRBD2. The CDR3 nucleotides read TGTGCCAGCAGTGAAAAGATTTGGGTAGCGGGAGGGGAGGGAGAGACCCAGTACTTC. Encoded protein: CASSEKIWVAGGEGETQYF.